Listed below are T cell receptor beta chains from one sample, sequenced in a study of response to subunit inactivated influenza vaccine. From the RT-PCR reads, TCRdb called clonotypes with MiXCR, one entry per CDR3 protein. This sample yields 280,000 or so distinct CDR3 sequences, of which about a fifth are seen a single time; around 9.6% belongs to the top ten. The sequenced sample was PBMCs from blood, obtained around 22 months after vaccination. The receptors derive from a man in his fifties or sixties who received an inactivated influenza vaccine. Each CDR3 is given with its conserved first and last residue. A D gene is named only where the DNA matches it firmly. Some rows have no size entry. The others give once, few or many, or a class for an expanded clone.

V,D,J,size,DNA,CDR3
TRBV27,NA,TRBJ1-2,many,TGTGCCAGCAGATCAGGGTTTGCTTCTAACTATGGCTACACCTTC,CASRSGFASNYGYTF
TRBV27,NA,TRBJ2-4,NA,TGTGCCAGCAGTTTTCTGGGTTTAGGAAACATTCAGTACTTC,CASSFLGLGNIQYF
TRBV6-5,TRBD1,TRBJ2-5,few,TGTGCCAGCAGTTACGGACAGGCAGGGGAGACCCAGTACTTC,CASSYGQAGETQYF
TRBV12-3/TRBV12-4,NA,TRBJ1-1,many,TGTGCCAGCACCAGTTTAGGGACACTTATGAACACTGAAGCTTTCTTT,CASTSLGTLMNTEAFF
TRBV12-3/TRBV12-4,NA,TRBJ1-1,NA,TGTGCCAGCAGTTCGTCAGTAGGAGCTTTCTTT,CASSSSVGAFF
TRBV6-1,TRBD1,TRBJ2-5,few,TGTGCCAGCAGGGACAGGGGGCGCGTACAAGAGACCCAGTACTTC,CASRDRGRVQETQYF
TRBV5-6,NA,TRBJ1-1,few,TGTGCCAGCAGCCCGGGGGTCAAGGTTGTTGAAGCTTTCTTT,CASSPGVKVVEAFF
TRBV29-1,NA,TRBJ2-1,NA,TGCAGCGTTGATAGGGGGGGCCGAAACTACAATGAGCAGTTCTTC,CSVDRGGRNYNEQFF
TRBV10-3,NA,TRBJ2-7,NA,TGTGCCTCCTCGGGGGCTCTCGGCTACGAGCAGTACTTC,CASSGALGYEQYF
TRBV5-4,TRBD1,TRBJ1-3,few,TGTGCCAGCAGCTCCCCGGGACAGGGGGCAGCTCTCAACACCATATATTTT,CASSSPGQGAALNTIYF
TRBV12-3/TRBV12-4,NA,TRBJ2-7,NA,TGTGCCAGCACTGACGACTCCTACGAGCAGTACTTC,CASTDDSYEQYF
TRBV7-8,NA,TRBJ1-2,NA,TGTGCCAGCAGCTTACCCCGGGGCCCGAGCTATGGCTACACCTTC,CASSLPRGPSYGYTF
TRBV4-2,TRBD1,TRBJ1-2,many,TGTGCCAGCAGCCGAGACAGGGTATCGGCCTATGGCTACACCTTC,CASSRDRVSAYGYTF
TRBV20-1,NA,TRBJ1-5,NA,TGCAGTGCTAGAGACAGGGCTTATAGCAATCAGCCCCAGCATTTT,CSARDRAYSNQPQHF
TRBV7-9,NA,TRBJ2-5,few,TGTGCCAGCAGGACGGAAGAGACCCAGTACTTC,CASRTEETQYF
TRBV6-5,NA,TRBJ1-2,many,TGTGCCAGCGGACGGAGCTATGGCTACACCTTC,CASGRSYGYTF
TRBV18,NA,TRBJ1-1,NA,TGTGCCAGCTCACTCTCTTTAGAAACTGAAGCTTTCTTT,CASSLSLETEAFF
TRBV6-2/TRBV6-3,NA,TRBJ2-7,NA,TGTGCCAGCAATATAGGACAGGACTACTACGAGCAGTACTTC,CASNIGQDYYEQYF
TRBV3-1,NA,TRBJ1-2,NA,TGTGCCAGCAGCCCGACAGATTCTATGGGCTACACCTTC,CASSPTDSMGYTF
TRBV7-9,NA,TRBJ2-1,few,TGTGCCAGCAGCCCGAGCAGTGTCAATGAGCAGTTCTTC,CASSPSSVNEQFF
TRBV20-1,TRBD2,TRBJ2-1,few,TGCAGTGCTACCCCAGCGGGGGGGCGATCCTATGAGCAGTTCTTC,CSATPAGGRSYEQFF
TRBV13,TRBD2,TRBJ2-5,NA,TGTGCCAGCAGCTTAAGTAAGCGGGGCCCGATCGGGGAGACCCAGTACTTC,CASSLSKRGPIGETQYF
TRBV4-3,NA,TRBJ1-4,few,TGCGCCAGCAGCCCGTCCGCCGGAAATGAAAAACTGTTTTTT,CASSPSAGNEKLFF
TRBV6-2/TRBV6-3,TRBD1,TRBJ1-2,few,TGTGCCAGCACCCGGGACAGGGGAGCTAACTATGGCTACACCTTC,CASTRDRGANYGYTF
TRBV11-3,NA,TRBJ1-1,many,TGTGCCAGCAGCCCAGCAGTAAACACTGAAGCTTTCTTT,CASSPAVNTEAFF
TRBV5-1,TRBD1,TRBJ1-2,NA,TGCGCCAGCAGCTTGGACAGGGGAGGAAATGGCTACACCTTC,CASSLDRGGNGYTF
TRBV7-9,NA,TRBJ1-2,many,TGTGCCAGCGGCAGGGGCCAGCTCGGCTATGGCTACACCTTC,CASGRGQLGYGYTF
TRBV4-3,NA,TRBJ1-1,few,TGCGCCAGCAGCCAAGTTTCAGGGGTATGGACTGAAGCTTTCTTT,CASSQVSGVWTEAFF
TRBV4-2,TRBD1,TRBJ1-2,few,TGTGCCAGCAGGGACAGGGGGCTTGGCTACACCTTC,CASRDRGLGYTF
TRBV5-1,NA,TRBJ1-1,many,TGCGCCAGCAGGGTAGGAAGGAACACTGAAGCTTTCTTT,CASRVGRNTEAFF
TRBV12-3/TRBV12-4,NA,TRBJ1-1,NA,TGTGCCAGCAGTTTGGGAGTGGGGTACACTGAAGCTTTCTTT,CASSLGVGYTEAFF
TRBV30,NA,TRBJ2-7,NA,TGTGCCTGGGGGGACGACGAGCAGTACTTC,CAWGDDEQYF
TRBV7-2,NA,TRBJ1-2,NA,TGTGCCAGCAGCTTAGAGGCCTCCTATGGCTACACCTTC,CASSLEASYGYTF
TRBV6-2/TRBV6-3,NA,TRBJ2-6,NA,TGTGCCAGCAGACCGGGACGGACCAGAGGGGGGGCCAACGTCCTGACTTTC,CASRPGRTRGGANVLTF
TRBV12-3/TRBV12-4,TRBD1,TRBJ1-3,NA,TGTGCCAGCAGTCCGACAGGGAGGTTATCCGGAAACACCATATATTTT,CASSPTGRLSGNTIYF
TRBV6-6,TRBD1,TRBJ2-1,once,TGTGCCAGCAGTCAAGGACAGGGTGAGCAGTTCTTC,CASSQGQGEQFF
TRBV19,NA,TRBJ1-5,NA,TGTGCCAGTAGTAGCGGCGGGTGGGGGGCCACGAGCAATCAGCCCCAGCATTTT,CASSSGGWGATSNQPQHF
TRBV7-9,NA,TRBJ2-7,NA,TGTGCCAGCAGCTTAGTGGCTAGAGGATACGAGCAGTACTTC,CASSLVARGYEQYF
TRBV7-8,TRBD2,TRBJ2-2,NA,TGTGCCAGCAGCCCCACCATACAGACTAGCGGGAGGGGCACCGGGGAGCTGTTTTTT,CASSPTIQTSGRGTGELFF
TRBV6-1,NA,TRBJ1-1,few,TGTGCCAGCAGCCCCGGGCAGCTAGGGCGGACTGAAGCTTTCTTT,CASSPGQLGRTEAFF
TRBV5-1,TRBD2,TRBJ2-7,few,TGCGCCAGCAGCTTGGCAGGACTAGCGGTCGAGCAGTACTTC,CASSLAGLAVEQYF
TRBV20-1,NA,TRBJ2-2,NA,TGCAGTGCTAGAGGCCTACAGGGAACCGGGGAGCTGTTTTTT,CSARGLQGTGELFF
TRBV29-1,TRBD1,TRBJ1-1,few,TGCAGCGCGATCCGAGGGGGCCCGGACACTGAAGCTTTCTTT,CSAIRGGPDTEAFF
TRBV20-1,NA,TRBJ2-1,NA,TGCAGTGCTATGACAGGGACTGCCTCCTACAATGAGCAGTTCTTC,CSAMTGTASYNEQFF
TRBV27,TRBD2,TRBJ2-7,NA,TGTGCCAGCAGTTTGGGCACTAGCGGGAGTAATGAGCAGTACTTC,CASSLGTSGSNEQYF
TRBV5-1,NA,TRBJ2-3,NA,TGCGCCAGCAGCTTGGACAGGGAACGAGATACGCAGTATTTT,CASSLDRERDTQYF
TRBV15,NA,TRBJ1-2,few,TGTGCCACCAGCAGGGACAGTGAGGTATATGGCTACACCTTC,CATSRDSEVYGYTF